The rows below give T cell receptor beta chains drawn from one sample of a study of blood T cell repertoires in COVID-19. Using immunoSEQ multiplex PCR, the repertoire was profiled, and TCRdb retains in-frame clones only, with some absent. This sample has approximately 160,000 clones; around 87% occur once, and the top ten carry 0.55% to 0.6%. Sequences were obtained from peripheral blood. The source is a man between 60 and 75 years old with COVID-19, enrolled during active disease. Each CDR3 is given with its conserved first and last residue. D genes are given only for firm matches. Clone size is shown for a subset of rows, as once, few, many or a class of expanded clone.

d_call: NA; j_call: TRBJ1-2; clone_size: NA; v_call: TRBV6-5; cdr3_aa: CASSYLGANYGYTF; cdr3_nt: TGTGCCAGCAGTTACCTCGGAGCTAACTATGGCTACACCTTC
d_call: TRBD2; j_call: TRBJ2-7; clone_size: few; v_call: TRBV30; cdr3_aa: CAWRKLAQLSYEQYF; cdr3_nt: TGTGCCTGGAGGAAACTAGCGCAACTTTCCTACGAGCAGTACTTC
d_call: TRBD1; j_call: TRBJ1-1; clone_size: NA; v_call: TRBV27; cdr3_aa: CASRRTGNTEAFF; cdr3_nt: TGTGCCAGCAGGCGGACAGGGAACACTGAAGCTTTCTTT
d_call: TRBD1; j_call: TRBJ2-3; clone_size: NA; v_call: TRBV10-3; cdr3_aa: CAISEGTATDTQYF; cdr3_nt: TGTGCCATCAGTGAAGGGACAGCCACAGATACGCAGTATTTT
d_call: TRBD1; j_call: TRBJ1-3; clone_size: NA; v_call: TRBV3-1/TRBV3-2; cdr3_aa: CASSQVGQRQGGGNTIYF; cdr3_nt: TGTGCCAGCAGCCAAGTCGGTCAAAGACAGGGTGGTGGAAACACCATATATTTT
d_call: TRBD2; j_call: TRBJ2-1; clone_size: NA; v_call: TRBV24-1; cdr3_aa: CATSDPTSGMGNEQFF; cdr3_nt: TGTGCCACCAGTGATCCGACTAGCGGGATGGGTAATGAGCAGTTCTTC
d_call: TRBD1; j_call: TRBJ2-5; clone_size: few; v_call: TRBV9; cdr3_aa: CASSRGQGGQETQYF; cdr3_nt: TGTGCCAGTAGCAGGGGACAGGGGGGGCAAGAGACCCAGTACTTC
d_call: TRBD1; j_call: TRBJ1-1; clone_size: once; v_call: TRBV6-5; cdr3_aa: CASRQAGGDSAFF; cdr3_nt: TGTGCCAGCAGGCAGGCAGGGGGCGATTCGGCTTTCTTT
d_call: TRBD2; j_call: TRBJ2-1; clone_size: NA; v_call: TRBV2; cdr3_aa: CASRGLASYNEQFF; cdr3_nt: TGTGCCAGCAGGGGACTAGCGTCCTACAATGAGCAGTTCTTC
d_call: TRBD1; j_call: TRBJ1-1; clone_size: NA; v_call: TRBV27; cdr3_aa: CASSIPGTGNTEAFF; cdr3_nt: TGTGCCAGCAGTATCCCCGGGACAGGTAACACTGAAGCTTTCTTT
d_call: TRBD2; j_call: TRBJ2-5; clone_size: NA; v_call: TRBV3-1/TRBV3-2; cdr3_aa: CASSQRGGEKTQYF; cdr3_nt: TGTGCCAGCAGCCAACGGGGAGGGGAAAAGACCCAGTACTTC
d_call: TRBD2; j_call: TRBJ2-5; clone_size: NA; v_call: TRBV7-2; cdr3_aa: CASSLRGVEETQYF; cdr3_nt: TGTGCCAGCAGCTTACGGGGGGTGGAGGAGACCCAGTACTTC
d_call: NA; j_call: TRBJ2-3; clone_size: NA; v_call: TRBV19; cdr3_aa: CASKHRVTDTQYF; cdr3_nt: TGTGCCAGTAAACACAGGGTCACAGATACGCAGTATTTT
d_call: NA; j_call: TRBJ1-5; clone_size: NA; v_call: TRBV18; cdr3_aa: CASSADGAPNQPQHF; cdr3_nt: TGTGCCAGCTCGGCTGACGGAGCCCCTAATCAGCCCCAGCATTTT
d_call: NA; j_call: TRBJ1-1; clone_size: NA; v_call: TRBV18; cdr3_aa: CASSEKANTEAFF; cdr3_nt: TGTGCCAGCTCAGAGAAAGCCAACACTGAAGCTTTCTTT
d_call: TRBD2; j_call: TRBJ2-2; clone_size: NA; v_call: TRBV7-8; cdr3_aa: CASSFPTSGDSNTGELFF; cdr3_nt: TGTGCCAGCAGCTTCCCCACTAGCGGGGATTCGAACACCGGGGAGCTGTTTTTT
d_call: NA; j_call: TRBJ1-5; clone_size: NA; v_call: TRBV7-8; cdr3_aa: CASSFGSNNQPQHF; cdr3_nt: TGTGCCAGCAGCTTCGGGAGCAACAATCAGCCCCAGCATTTT
d_call: TRBD1; j_call: TRBJ2-5; clone_size: NA; v_call: TRBV6-5; cdr3_aa: CASRRQGNQETQYF; cdr3_nt: TGTGCCAGCAGAAGACAGGGGAACCAAGAGACCCAGTACTTC
d_call: TRBD1; j_call: TRBJ1-6; clone_size: NA; v_call: TRBV2; cdr3_aa: CASSSGTGVLLKGSPLHF; cdr3_nt: TGTGCCAGCAGTTCCGGGACAGGGGTGCTTCTGAAAGGTTCACCCCTCCACTTT
d_call: TRBD1; j_call: TRBJ2-2; clone_size: NA; v_call: TRBV5-1; cdr3_aa: CASNRGNSGELFF; cdr3_nt: TGCGCCAGCAACAGGGGGAATTCCGGGGAGCTGTTTTTT
d_call: TRBD1; j_call: TRBJ2-7; clone_size: NA; v_call: TRBV7-8; cdr3_aa: CASSLGTGGLNEQYF; cdr3_nt: TGTGCCAGCAGCTTGGGGACAGGGGGCTTGAACGAGCAGTACTTC
d_call: TRBD1; j_call: TRBJ1-2; clone_size: NA; v_call: TRBV7-8; cdr3_aa: CASSSRTGNGYGYTF; cdr3_nt: TGTGCCAGCAGCTCACGGACAGGGAATGGCTATGGCTACACCTTC
d_call: TRBD1; j_call: TRBJ1-2; clone_size: few; v_call: TRBV5-4; cdr3_aa: CASSLTGAEGYTF; cdr3_nt: TGTGCCAGCAGCTTGACAGGGGCGGAAGGCTACACCTTC
d_call: NA; j_call: TRBJ2-7; clone_size: few; v_call: TRBV7-9; cdr3_aa: CASSYSVAGSYEQYF; cdr3_nt: TGTGCCAGCAGCTATAGCGTGGCAGGCTCCTACGAGCAGTACTTC
d_call: TRBD2; j_call: TRBJ2-3; clone_size: NA; v_call: TRBV7-2; cdr3_aa: CASSPGTSGRVADTQYF; cdr3_nt: TGTGCCAGCAGCCCGGGGACTAGCGGGAGGGTAGCAGATACGCAGTATTTT
d_call: TRBD1; j_call: TRBJ2-1; clone_size: NA; v_call: TRBV18; cdr3_aa: CASSQDRGSGNEQFF; cdr3_nt: TGTGCCAGCTCACAGGACAGGGGGTCAGGCAATGAGCAGTTCTTC
d_call: NA; j_call: TRBJ2-1; clone_size: NA; v_call: TRBV7-7; cdr3_aa: CASSHGTVDEQFF; cdr3_nt: TGTGCTAGCAGCCACGGGACTGTGGATGAGCAGTTCTTC
d_call: TRBD1; j_call: TRBJ1-5; clone_size: NA; v_call: TRBV10-2; cdr3_aa: CASSDLGTGGNQPQHF; cdr3_nt: TGCGCCAGCAGTGATCTTGGGACAGGGGGCAATCAGCCCCAGCATTTT
d_call: TRBD1; j_call: TRBJ2-3; clone_size: NA; v_call: TRBV12-5; cdr3_aa: CASGPGTGTSDTQYF; cdr3_nt: TGTGCTAGTGGCCCCGGGACAGGGACCTCAGATACGCAGTATTTT
d_call: TRBD1; j_call: TRBJ1-6; clone_size: few; v_call: TRBV7-8; cdr3_aa: CASSFLGQGGSPLHF; cdr3_nt: TGTGCCAGCAGCTTTCTGGGACAGGGAGGTTCACCCCTCCACTTT
d_call: NA; j_call: TRBJ1-1; clone_size: NA; v_call: TRBV6-2/TRBV6-3; cdr3_aa: CASSKQVPTEAFF; cdr3_nt: TGTGCCAGCAGTAAACAGGTACCTACTGAAGCTTTCTTT
d_call: TRBD2; j_call: TRBJ2-7; clone_size: NA; v_call: TRBV5-1; cdr3_aa: CASSTKLAGASEQYF; cdr3_nt: TGCGCCAGCAGCACCAAACTAGCGGGAGCGTCCGAGCAGTACTTC
d_call: TRBD1; j_call: TRBJ2-2; clone_size: NA; v_call: TRBV4-2; cdr3_aa: CASSQEYRGDTGELFF; cdr3_nt: TGTGCCAGCAGCCAAGAGTACAGGGGAGACACCGGGGAGCTGTTTTTT
d_call: TRBD1; j_call: TRBJ1-1; clone_size: NA; v_call: TRBV13; cdr3_aa: CASSFSRGQGSTEAFF; cdr3_nt: TGTGCCAGCAGCTTTAGCAGGGGGCAAGGGAGCACTGAAGCTTTCTTT
d_call: NA; j_call: TRBJ1-5; clone_size: NA; v_call: TRBV19; cdr3_aa: CASSIGGYSNQPQHF; cdr3_nt: TGTGCCAGTAGTATCGGCGGATATAGCAATCAGCCCCAGCATTTT
d_call: TRBD1; j_call: TRBJ2-1; clone_size: NA; v_call: TRBV7-9; cdr3_aa: CASSSDRVFYNEQFF; cdr3_nt: TGTGCCAGCAGCTCCGACAGGGTTTTCTACAATGAGCAGTTCTTC
d_call: NA; j_call: TRBJ2-7; clone_size: NA; v_call: TRBV2; cdr3_aa: CASSGGGLLYEQYF; cdr3_nt: TGTGCCAGCAGTGGGGGCGGCCTTCTCTACGAGCAGTACTTC
d_call: NA; j_call: TRBJ2-5; clone_size: NA; v_call: TRBV6-6; cdr3_aa: CASSPGLDETQYF; cdr3_nt: TGTGCCAGCAGTCCGGGACTTGATGAGACCCAGTACTTC
d_call: TRBD1; j_call: TRBJ1-1; clone_size: NA; v_call: TRBV6-5; cdr3_aa: CASRPGQGMTEAFF; cdr3_nt: TGTGCCAGCAGGCCCGGACAGGGGATGACTGAAGCTTTCTTT
d_call: NA; j_call: TRBJ2-1; clone_size: NA; v_call: TRBV19; cdr3_aa: CASKRTEGTTVDEQFF; cdr3_nt: TGTGCCAGTAAAAGGACGGAAGGGACAACAGTCGATGAGCAGTTCTTC
d_call: NA; j_call: TRBJ2-7; clone_size: NA; v_call: TRBV4-3; cdr3_aa: CASSQLTGYSYEQYF; cdr3_nt: TGCGCCAGCAGCCAGCTAACGGGATACTCCTACGAGCAGTACTTC
d_call: NA; j_call: TRBJ2-5; clone_size: NA; v_call: TRBV9; cdr3_aa: CASSVGFDRETQYF; cdr3_nt: TGTGCCAGCAGCGTCGGCTTTGACAGGGAGACCCAGTACTTC
d_call: TRBD1; j_call: TRBJ1-2; clone_size: NA; v_call: TRBV20-1; cdr3_aa: CSASRGQDAVSYGYTF; cdr3_nt: TGCAGTGCTAGTAGGGGACAGGACGCAGTCAGCTATGGCTACACCTTC
d_call: NA; j_call: TRBJ1-6; clone_size: NA; v_call: TRBV12-3/TRBV12-4; cdr3_aa: CASSGHREPLHF; cdr3_nt: TGTGCCAGCAGTGGACACCGAGAGCCCCTCCACTTT
d_call: TRBD1; j_call: TRBJ1-1; clone_size: NA; v_call: TRBV29-1; cdr3_aa: CSARGTGGMNTEAFF; cdr3_nt: TGCAGCGCTCGTGGGACAGGGGGTATGAACACTGAAGCTTTCTTT
d_call: NA; j_call: TRBJ2-3; clone_size: NA; v_call: TRBV18; cdr3_aa: CASSHGRVQTDTQYF; cdr3_nt: TGTGCCAGCTCACATGGCCGGGTCCAAACAGATACGCAGTATTTT
d_call: NA; j_call: TRBJ1-1; clone_size: NA; v_call: TRBV6-5; cdr3_aa: CASSNVGGNTEAFF; cdr3_nt: TGTGCCAGCAGCAACGTAGGGGGGAACACTGAAGCTTTCTTT
d_call: NA; j_call: TRBJ1-2; clone_size: once; v_call: TRBV7-9; cdr3_aa: CASSLERANYGYTF; cdr3_nt: TGTGCCAGCAGCTTAGAGAGAGCTAACTATGGCTACACCTTC
d_call: NA; j_call: TRBJ2-5; clone_size: NA; v_call: TRBV7-2; cdr3_aa: CASSLWGKETQYF; cdr3_nt: TGTGCCAGCAGCTTATGGGGCAAAGAGACCCAGTACTTC
d_call: NA; j_call: TRBJ2-7; clone_size: NA; v_call: TRBV19; cdr3_aa: CASSIGRATYEQYF; cdr3_nt: TGTGCCAGTAGTATCGGCAGGGCGACCTACGAGCAGTACTTC
d_call: TRBD1; j_call: TRBJ2-7; clone_size: few; v_call: TRBV2; cdr3_aa: CASSEGLQGAYEQYF; cdr3_nt: TGTGCCAGCAGTGAAGGGTTACAGGGGGCCTACGAGCAGTACTTC
d_call: TRBD1; j_call: TRBJ1-2; clone_size: NA; v_call: TRBV14; cdr3_aa: CASSPGQGAWGYTF; cdr3_nt: TGTGCCAGCAGCCCTGGACAGGGGGCTTGGGGCTACACCTTC
d_call: NA; j_call: TRBJ2-7; clone_size: NA; v_call: TRBV10-3; cdr3_aa: CATEADYEQYF; cdr3_nt: TGTGCCACCGAGGCCGACTACGAGCAGTACTTC
d_call: NA; j_call: TRBJ1-4; clone_size: NA; v_call: TRBV14; cdr3_aa: CASSQAGSGKKLFF; cdr3_nt: TGTGCCAGCAGCCAAGCAGGATCAGGGAAAAAACTGTTTTTT
d_call: NA; j_call: TRBJ1-6; clone_size: NA; v_call: TRBV9; cdr3_aa: CASSVLPVGGGSSPLHF; cdr3_nt: TGTGCCAGCAGCGTCCTTCCGGTCGGGGGGGGGAGTTCACCCCTCCACTTT